Each of the 29 T cell receptor beta chains below was sequenced from the same sample in a study. TCRdb passed the 5' RACE reads through MiXCR, listing each CDR3 protein once. This sample has around 50,000 distinct CDR3 sequences, with roughly 28% found just once. The sequenced material came from tumor-infiltrating memory CD4+ T cells sorted from the breast tumor. Subset reported: memory CD4+ T cells, CD4+CD45RO+CD25-. The source is a female donor with breast cancer.

This clonotype showed up just a few times. Mismatch with germline at one junction end may stem from a read error. V and J are TRBV29-1 and TRBJ1-5; 7 bases agree with TRBD1. Per the germline V gene, CDR1 is SQVTM and CDR2 is ANQGSEA. The CDR3 sequence is 13 residues long. DNA for the CDR3: TGCAGCTTTGACAGGGAGAGCAATCAGCCCCAGCATTTT. Its translation is CSFDRESNQPQHF.

This clonotype was seen only a few times. The chain has TRBV7-9 and TRBJ2-3; TRBD2 might be the D (6 bases). V gave up 3 bases and J gave up 5 bases, with 6 bases separating them. This CDR3 has 12 amino acids. Germline CDR1 is SEHNR and CDR2 is FQNEAQ (reference sequence). CDR3 DNA: TGTGCCAGCAGCTTGGAGGGAGATACGCAGTATTTT. Protein sequence: CASSLEGDTQYF. The full variable domain, with the rest looked up from reference TRBV7-9 and TRBJ2-3, is DTGVSQNPRHKITKRGQNVTFRCDPISEHNRLYWYRQTLGQGPEFLTYFQNEAQLEKSRLLSDRFSAERPKGSFSTLEIQRTEQGDSAMYLCASSLEGDTQYFGPGTRLTVL.

This clonotype was counted only a few times. The chain has TRBV6-6 and TRBJ1-1; 8 bases are shared with TRBD1. Germline V gene data show CDR1 as MNHNY and CDR2 as SVGAGI (reference sequence). The CDR3 length is 16 residues. J gave up 4 bases and V 5 bases, and 12 bases lay outside the gene matches. CDR3 region: CASSPDPGTGATEAFF. The CDR3, as DNA: TGTGCCAGCAGTCCCGACCCGGGGACAGGCGCCACTGAAGCTTTCTTT.

The rearrangement links TRBV2 to TRBJ2-1, with D perhaps matching TRBD1 (6 bases). CDR1 and CDR2 from the germline V gene are SNHLY and FYNNEI. V lost 3 bases and J lost 10, with 13 bases in between. The CDR3 loop spans 13 amino acids. The CDR3 nucleotides are TGTGCCAGCAGTGAGCAGGCTACAGGGGAGCAGTTCTTC. Its protein is CASSEQATGEQFF.

The chain employs TRBV5-1 and TRBJ2-7, with D uncertain. The CDR3 has 14 amino acids. Trimming left V 0 bases short and J 4 bases short, with 11 bases between. Germline values: CDR1 SGHRS, CDR2 YFSETQ. The CDR3 here is CASSLVGPGYEQYF. The CDR3, as DNA: TGCGCCAGCAGCTTGGTTGGTCCCGGGTACGAGCAGTACTTC.

This clonotype has just one count. The gene calls are TRBV2 and TRBJ1-6; 9 bases agree with TRBD1. V was pared by 6 bases and J by 10 bases, with 7 bases of the junction left unmatched. Germline V CDR1 and CDR2: SNHLY, FYNNEI. This CDR3 has 14 amino acids. For the CDR3, the DNA is TGTGCCAGCAGGGCCGGGACAGGGAAGTCACCCCTCCACTTT. It specifies CASRAGTGKSPLHF. Full variable domain (missing parts from reference TRBV2 and TRBJ1-6): EPEVTQTPSHQVTQMGQEVILRCVPISNHLYFYWYRQILGQKVEFLVSFYNNEISEKSEIFDDQFSVERPDGSNFTLKIRSTKLEDSAMYFCASRAGTGKSPLHFGNGTRLTVT.

J is TRBJ2-1 and V is TRBV12-3 or TRBV12-4; 11 bases map to TRBD2. This CDR3 spans 14 amino acids. Germline trimming cut 5 bases from V and 6 bases from J; bases unmatched to any gene: 3. The CDR3: CASSTLAGANEQFF. The CDR3 DNA reads TGTGCCAGCAGTACACTAGCGGGGGCCAATGAGCAGTTCTTC.

This clonotype appeared a few times. J is TRBJ2-1 and V is TRBV20-1; 10 nucleotides align to TRBD2. The CDR3 contains 16 residues. J lost 2 bases, V lost 3 bases, and 7 bases had no gene match. From germline, CDR1 is DFQATT and CDR2 SNEGSKA (reference sequence). For the CDR3, the DNA is TGCAGTGCTAGTAAGCTAGCGGGAGTAACCTACAATGAGCAGTTCTTC. It codes for CSASKLAGVTYNEQFF.

The gene calls are TRBV7-3 and TRBJ1-6, with D uncertain. V lost 5 bases, J lost 7 bases, and 9 bases lay in between. Germline loops: CDR1 SGHTA, CDR2 FQGTGA. The CDR3 length is 13 residues. The CDR3 spells CASSIELNSPLHF. In DNA, the CDR3 is TGTGCCAGCAGCATCGAGTTGAATTCACCCCTCCACTTT.

The chain employs TRBV28 and TRBJ2-2; D is possibly TRBD2 (5 bases). V lost 8 bases and J 8 bases, leaving 15 bases between the germline ends. The CDR3 length is 13 residues. CDR1 is MDHEN and CDR2 is SYDVKM in the germline V gene. The DNA for the CDR3 is TGTGCCAGCGGGGAAGGACTTTGGGGGGAGCTGTTTTTT. Translating gives CASGEGLWGELFF.

This chain connects TRBV3-1 to TRBJ1-2, with D possibly matching TRBD1 (5 bases). Between the trimmed V and J ends, which lost 4 bases and 5 bases, there was a span of 14 bases. Per the germline V gene, CDR1 is LGHDT and CDR2 is YNNKEL (reference sequence). The CDR3 is 14 residues long. The CDR3 DNA sequence: TGTGCCAGCAGCCTTCCGGGGGACGCATATGGCTACACCTTC. Translating gives CASSLPGDAYGYTF.

The chain has TRBV7-3 and TRBJ1-3; no definite D call. The V gene lost 5 bases and the J gene lost 3 bases, with 14 bases spanning the gap. Germline V gene lookup returns CDR1 SGHTA and CDR2 FQGTGA. The CDR3 loop spans 15 amino acids. The CDR3 sequence: CASSPDGPFGNTIYF. The CDR3 bases are TGTGCCAGCAGCCCCGACGGTCCCTTTGGAAACACCATATATTTT.

The genes are TRBV5-1 and TRBJ1-1; D remains ambiguous. The CDR3 sequence is 13 residues long. CDR1 and CDR2 (germline): SGHRS, YFSETQ. The V and J ends lost 1 base and 1 base respectively, with 5 bases between them. The CDR3 coding sequence is TGCGCCAGCAGCTTGAAGACGAACACTGAAGCTTTCTTT. Translated, it gives CASSLKTNTEAFF.

In the case of this clonotype: The final CDR3 position lacks the conserved phenylalanine or tryptophan, pointing to a likely read error. The chain combines TRBV7-6 with TRBJ2-5, with 7 bases fitting TRBD2. This CDR3 comprises 13 residues. After removal of 7 bases from V and 7 bases from J, the junction contained 9 bases not matched to a gene. The germline gives CDR1 SGHVS, CDR2 FNYEAQ. DNA of the CDR3: TGTGCCAGCACCCCAGGGAGGGGAGGGACCCAGTACCTC. Its protein is CASTPGRGGTQYL.

In its sample, this clonotype was seen many times. V is TRBV13 and J is TRBJ1-1; D possibly corresponds to TRBD1 (5 bases). V lost 3 bases to trimming and J lost 4 bases, with 12 bases between them. The CDR3 runs to 14 residues. In germline, CDR1 is PRHDT, CDR2 FYEKMQ (reference sequence). Here the CDR3 DNA reads TGTGCCAGCAGCTTGCGGACACCGGCCACTGAAGCTTTCTTT. The encoded protein is CASSLRTPATEAFF.

The genes are TRBV3-1 and TRBJ1-2, with D perhaps TRBD1 (5 bases). This CDR3 contains 14 residues. Trimming took 1 base from V and 7 from J, leaving 13 bases between them. Germline V CDR1 and CDR2: LGHDT, YNNKEL (reference sequence). The CDR3 DNA follows: TGTGCCAGCAGCCAAGGCGGGGCTGAATTTGGCTACACCTTC. It yields the protein CASSQGGAEFGYTF.

The chain uses TRBV25-1 and TRBJ2-2; D gene uncertain. V was pared by 4 bases and J by 7 bases, with 10 bases between. Per the germline V gene, CDR1 is MGHDK and CDR2 is SYGVNS. The CDR3 is 13 residues long. CDR3 nucleotide sequence: TGTGCCAGCAGTGCGGTTCGGGTCGGGGAGCTGTTTTTT. Its translation is CASSAVRVGELFF.

The V call is TRBV29-1, the J call TRBJ2-5, with a tentative D call TRBD2 (5 bases). Trimming stripped 4 bases from V and 5 bases from J, with 8 bases between. From germline, CDR1 is SQVTM and CDR2 ANQGSEA. This CDR3 is 11 amino acids long. The CDR3 loop reads CSVAPGETQYF. CDR3 nucleotide sequence: TGCAGCGTTGCTCCGGGGGAGACCCAGTACTTC.

The J gene is TRBJ2-1, the V gene TRBV5-1; 11 bases fit TRBD2. This CDR3 has 15 residues. Per germline, CDR1 SGHRS and CDR2 YFSETQ. With V trimmed by 2 bases and J by 3 bases, 1 base remained unmatched. CDR3 in amino acids: CASSFTSGSYNEQFF. The DNA for the CDR3 is TGCGCCAGCAGCTTCACTAGCGGGAGCTACAATGAGCAGTTCTTC.

J is TRBJ1-4 and V is TRBV5-1, with a weak D call TRBD1 (5 bases). CDR1 is SGHRS, CDR2 YFSETQ, per germline. The CDR3 has 16 amino acids. V dropped 4 bases and J dropped 4 bases, with 17 bases sitting between them. The CDR3 DNA follows: TGCGCCAGCAGCCAATTTTTGGGGCAGCTTAATGAAAAACTGTTTTTT. This translates into CASSQFLGQLNEKLFF.

This clonotype has more than one count but fewer than ten. The chain joins TRBV6-2 or TRBV6-3 to TRBJ2-1, with a tentative D call TRBD2 (5 bases). Trimming removed 6 bases from V and 7 bases from J, with 19 bases in between. CDR1 is MNHEY and CDR2 is SVGEGT in the germline V gene. The CDR3 consists of 15 residues. The CDR3 DNA sequence: TGTGCCAGCAGCCCTGATGAGGGCGGGCGGAATGAGCAGTTCTTC. As protein: CASSPDEGGRNEQFF.

This clonotype was counted between two and nine times. The chain couples TRBV5-6 to TRBJ2-7; 9 positions match TRBD1. The CDR3 length is 16 residues. Germline-derived CDR1 and CDR2 are SGHDT and YYEEEE. V dropped 4 bases and J dropped 2; count of bases not matched to a gene: 10. The CDR3 sequence: CASSMPGQGQPYEQYF. As DNA, the CDR3 is TGTGCCAGCAGCATGCCGGGACAGGGCCAACCCTACGAGCAGTACTTC. Full variable domain (missing parts from reference TRBV5-6 and TRBJ2-7): DAGVTQSPTHLIKTRGQQVTLRCSPKSGHDTVSWYQQALGQGPQFIFQYYEEEERQRGNFPDRFSGHQFPNYSSELNVNALLLGDSALYLCASSMPGQGQPYEQYFGPGTRLTVT.

J is TRBJ1-1 and V is TRBV24-1; the D is unclear. Trimming took 9 bases from V and 13 from J, leaving 17 bases between them. Per germline, CDR1 KGHDR and CDR2 SFDVKD. This CDR3 is built from 11 residues. The CDR3: CATESQGPGFF. CDR3 nucleotide sequence: TGTGCCACCGAGTCCCAAGGGCCGGGTTTCTTT.

CDR3 protein: CASGRSAVPDTQYF. CDR3 sequence (DNA): TGTGCCAGCGGGCGGTCCGCAGTCCCAGATACGCAGTATTTT. This chain links TRBV7-2 with TRBJ2-3, with unresolved D. Looked up from germline, CDR1 is SGHTA and CDR2 is FQGNSA. There are 14 residues in the CDR3. Between the trimmed V and J ends, which lost 8 bases and 4 bases, there was a span of 16 bases.

This sequence joins TRBV28 and TRBJ2-5; unclear D gene. Germline V gene data show CDR1 as MDHEN and CDR2 as SYDVKM. V was pared by 2 bases and J by 1 base, with 5 bases between. This CDR3 has 13 amino acids. The CDR3 bases are TGTGCCAGCAGTTTACCAAGCCAAGAGACCCAGTACTTC. Its translation: CASSLPSQETQYF.

V is TRBV12-3 or TRBV12-4 and J is TRBJ1-5, with D unclear. Between the trimmed V and J ends, which lost 6 bases and 7 bases, there was a span of 10 bases. The CDR3 has 12 residues. CDR3 in amino acids: CASSKGQQPQHF. The DNA of the CDR3 is TGTGCCAGCAGCAAAGGGCAGCAGCCCCAGCATTTT.

The chain links TRBV7-2 to TRBJ2-3; tentatively, D is TRBD2 (5 bases). V lost 1 base to trimming and J lost 1 base, with 9 bases between them. The CDR3 spans 15 residues. Germline loops: CDR1 SGHTA, CDR2 FQGNSA. The CDR3 here is CASSLDGRGTDTQYF. CDR3 bases: TGTGCCAGCAGCTTAGACGGGCGGGGCACAGATACGCAGTATTTT.

Details on this clonotype: The junction departs from germline at one end; a sequencing error may be responsible. This chain uses TRBV6-5 with TRBJ2-2; weak D call: TRBD1 (5 bases). CDR1 is MNHEY and CDR2 is SVGAGI in the germline V gene. The CDR3 runs to 14 residues. The CDR3 coding sequence is TGTGCCTTAAGAAGAGACAGAAACACCGGTGAGCTGTTTTTT. This translates into CALRRDRNTGELFF.

This clonotype appeared a few times. The chain combines TRBV29-1 with TRBJ1-2, with D uncertain. The V gene lost 6 bases and the J gene lost 6 bases, with 14 bases spanning the gap. This CDR3 is built from 12 residues. Per the germline V gene, CDR1 is SQVTM and CDR2 is ANQGSEA. The CDR3 DNA reads as TGCAGCGTCCAAGTGCAGGCCCATGGCTACACCTTC. Amino acids: CSVQVQAHGYTF.